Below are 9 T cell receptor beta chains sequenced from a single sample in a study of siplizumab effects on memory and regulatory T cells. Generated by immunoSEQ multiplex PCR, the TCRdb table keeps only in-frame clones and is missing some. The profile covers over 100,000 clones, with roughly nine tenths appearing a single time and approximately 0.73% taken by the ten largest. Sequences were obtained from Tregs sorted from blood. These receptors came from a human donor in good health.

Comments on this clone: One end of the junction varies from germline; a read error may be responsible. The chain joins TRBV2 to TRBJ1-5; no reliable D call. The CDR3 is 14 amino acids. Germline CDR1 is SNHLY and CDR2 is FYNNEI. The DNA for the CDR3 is TGTGCCAGCAGAGAAGACGGGCCGGGTCAGCCCCAGCATTTT. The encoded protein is CASREDGPGQPQHF.

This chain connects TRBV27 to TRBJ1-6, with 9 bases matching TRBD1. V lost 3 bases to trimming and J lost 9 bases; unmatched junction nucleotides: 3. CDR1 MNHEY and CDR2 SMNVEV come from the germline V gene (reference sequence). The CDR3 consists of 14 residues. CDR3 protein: CASSLGTGSSPLHF. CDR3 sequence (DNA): TGTGCCAGCAGTTTGGGGACAGGGAGTTCACCCCTCCACTTT.

The DNA for the CDR3 is TGTGCCAGCAGCGCCGGGACAGTGTCCAATCAGCCCCAGCATTTT. Translated, it gives CASSAGTVSNQPQHF. The chain has TRBV11-2 and TRBJ1-5, with 7 positions matching TRBD1. The CDR3 runs 15 residues. Per the germline V gene, CDR1 is SGHAT and CDR2 is FQNNGV. Unmatched junction bases numbered 7, after V lost 5 bases and J lost 3 bases.

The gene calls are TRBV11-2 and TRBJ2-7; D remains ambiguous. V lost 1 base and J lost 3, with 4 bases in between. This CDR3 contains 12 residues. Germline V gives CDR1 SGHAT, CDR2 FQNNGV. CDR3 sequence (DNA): TGTGCCAGCAGCTTAGCCGGCTACGAGCAGTACTTC. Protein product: CASSLAGYEQYF.

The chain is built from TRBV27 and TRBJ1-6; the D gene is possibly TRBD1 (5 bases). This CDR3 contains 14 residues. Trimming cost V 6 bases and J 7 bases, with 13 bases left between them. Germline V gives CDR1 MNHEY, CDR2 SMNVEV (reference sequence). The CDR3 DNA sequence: TGTGCCAGCAGATCCGGACGGGGGAATTCACCCCTCCACTTT. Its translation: CASRSGRGNSPLHF.

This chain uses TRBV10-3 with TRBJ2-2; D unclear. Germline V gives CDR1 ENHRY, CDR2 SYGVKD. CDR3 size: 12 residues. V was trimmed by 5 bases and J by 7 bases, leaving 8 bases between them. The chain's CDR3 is CAISSGIGELFF. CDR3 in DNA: TGTGCCATCAGTAGTGGGATCGGGGAGCTGTTTTTT.

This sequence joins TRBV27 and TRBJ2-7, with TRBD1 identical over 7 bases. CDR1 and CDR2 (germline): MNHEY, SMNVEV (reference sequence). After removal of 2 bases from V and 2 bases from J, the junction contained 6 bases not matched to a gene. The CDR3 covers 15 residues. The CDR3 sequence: CASSLVGGGPYEQYF. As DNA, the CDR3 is TGTGCCAGCAGTTTAGTAGGGGGCGGTCCCTACGAGCAGTACTTC.

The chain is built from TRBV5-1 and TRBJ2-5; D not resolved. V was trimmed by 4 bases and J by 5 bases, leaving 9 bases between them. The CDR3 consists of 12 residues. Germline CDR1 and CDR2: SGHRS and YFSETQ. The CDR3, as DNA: TGCGCCAGCAGCCCGGATAGGGAGACCCAGTACTTC. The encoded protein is CASSPDRETQYF.

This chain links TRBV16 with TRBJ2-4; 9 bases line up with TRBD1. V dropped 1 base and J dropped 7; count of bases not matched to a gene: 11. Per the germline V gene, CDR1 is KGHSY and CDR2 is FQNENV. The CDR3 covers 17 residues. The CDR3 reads CASSQFRQGGPLNIQYF. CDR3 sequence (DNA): TGTGCCAGCAGCCAATTCCGACAGGGGGGGCCCCTGAACATTCAGTACTTC.